These 18 T cell receptor beta chains came from one sample sequenced in a study of cytomegalovirus exposure and HLA in healthy donors (dated by TCRdb to the late 2010s). The library was obtained by the immunoSEQ multiplex PCR assay. What TCRdb holds here is the immuneACCESS table cut down to in-frame rearrangements. Part of the clones is not present; checked against another copy, under half of the missing clones reflect an unresolved V gene, and the others are unexplained. The sample contains about 160,000 clones, 70% to 90% of them found a single time. The ten largest clones take up 5.7% of the sample. Sequencing was performed on PBMCs. Receptor source: a woman between 25 and 40 years old in good health and CMV-seronegative.

The V call is TRBV11-2, the J call TRBJ2-7; 7 nucleotides line up with TRBD1. V gave up 3 bases and J gave up 0 bases; unmatched junction bases: 5. Germline V CDR1 and CDR2: SGHAT, FQNNGV. The CDR3 contains 15 residues. The CDR3 bases are TGTGCCAGCAGCTTTTTTTCAGGGGGCTCCTACGAGCAGTACTTC. Translation gives CASSFFSGGSYEQYF.

J is TRBJ1-2 and V is TRBV6-5, with D possibly being TRBD1 (5 bases). Per the germline V gene, CDR1 is MNHEY and CDR2 is SVGAGI. V was cut by 7 bases and J by 3 bases, with 15 bases left in between. The CDR3 covers 14 residues. The CDR3 spells CASNTRGSYYGYTF. The CDR3 coding sequence is TGTGCCAGCAATACCCGGGGCTCCTACTATGGCTACACCTTC.

The V and J genes are TRBV28 and TRBJ1-5; a possible D gene is TRBD1 (5 bases). The CDR3 consists of 16 residues. Germline V gene sequence: CDR1 MDHEN, CDR2 SYDVKM. V shed 10 bases and J shed 0 bases, with 19 bases lying between them. This CDR3 reads CATKPEGLLSNQPQHF. DNA of the CDR3: TGTGCCACTAAACCCGAGGGACTGCTTAGCAATCAGCCCCAGCATTTT. Full variable domain (remainder filled in from reference TRBV28 and TRBJ1-5): DVKVTQSSRYLVKRTGEKVFLECVQDMDHENMFWYRQDPGLGLRLIYFSYDVKMKEKGDIPEGYSVSREKKERFSLILESASTNQTSMYLCATKPEGLLSNQPQHFGDGTRLSIL.

The rearrangement joins TRBV2 to TRBJ2-5; TRBD2 agrees at 9 bases. Germline CDR1 and CDR2: SNHLY and FYNNEI. The CDR3 length is 17 residues. The trim removed 3 bases at V and 3 bases at J, leaving 11 bases unmatched. CDR3 sequence reads: CASSEGGLAGFKETQYF. In nucleotides, the CDR3 is TGTGCCAGCAGTGAGGGGGGGCTAGCGGGGTTTAAAGAGACCCAGTACTTC.

This clone has just one count. The CDR3 nucleotides read TGTGCCAGCCGGGGGGACCAGGGGGCGCACCCAGATACGCAGTATTTT. It encodes CASRGDQGAHPDTQYF. The chain recombines TRBV5-4 with TRBJ2-3; a weak D match, TRBD1 (8 bases). V lost 7 bases, J lost 4 bases, and 22 bases lay in between. The CDR3 runs 16 residues. Germline-derived CDR1 and CDR2 are SGHNT and YYREEE (reference sequence). Looking up the rest from reference TRBV5-4 and TRBJ2-3 gives the full variable domain: ETGVTQSPTHLIKTRGQQVTLRCSSQSGHNTVSWYQQALGQGPQFIFQYYREEENGRGNFPPRFSGLQFPNYSSELNVNALELDDSALYLCASRGDQGAHPDTQYFGPGTRLTVL.

The chain is built from TRBV7-9 and TRBJ2-2; 13 bases align to TRBD2. Germline-derived CDR1 and CDR2 are SEHNR and FQNEAQ (reference sequence). The CDR3 has 18 residues. V lost 4 bases, J lost 4 bases, and 9 bases stayed unmatched. As DNA, the CDR3 is TGTGCCAGCAGCTCAACTAGCGGGAGGGCCTTGAGCACCGGGGAGCTGTTTTTT. Protein sequence: CASSSTSGRALSTGELFF.

This clone was observed a few times. The V gene is TRBV6-1, the J gene TRBJ2-7, with D unclear. In germline, CDR1 is MNHNS, CDR2 SASEGT. The CDR3 runs to 15 residues. Trimming stripped 3 bases from V and 2 bases from J, with 14 bases between. The CDR3 region is CASSEVSSLTYEQYF. The DNA of the CDR3 is TGTGCCAGCAGTGAGGTCAGTAGCCTTACCTACGAGCAGTACTTC.

This clone occurred once. V usage is TRBV27 and J usage is TRBJ2-5; D perhaps matches TRBD2 (7 bases). V lost 1 base to trimming and J lost 1 base, with 22 bases between them. The CDR3 contains 19 residues. In germline, CDR1 is MNHEY, CDR2 SMNVEV (reference sequence). CDR3 DNA sequence: TGTGCCAGCAGTTTATTTTGGGGGGGCACACCAAGATTCCAAGAGACCCAGTACTTC. This encodes CASSLFWGGTPRFQETQYF.

The V call is TRBV4-3, the J call TRBJ1-4; maybe TRBD1 (5 bases). The CDR3 is 16 residues long. CDR1 and CDR2 (germline): LGHNA, YSLEER. V was shortened by 2 bases and J by 8 bases, with 18 bases between the two germline ends. CDR3 sequence (DNA): TGCGCCAGCAGCCAAAACCGGGGGTACCGAGAGGAAAAACTGTTTTTT. This sequence encodes CASSQNRGYREEKLFF.

The chain is built from TRBV28 and TRBJ1-5; tentatively, D is TRBD1 (5 bases). The CDR3 length is 14 residues. Trimming removed 5 bases at V and 11 bases at J, with 19 bases between. Germline-derived CDR1 and CDR2 are MDHEN and SYDVKM. The CDR3 sequence: CASSPLRRGVAQHF. In DNA, the CDR3 is TGTGCCAGCAGTCCCCTGAGGAGGGGAGTGGCCCAGCATTTT.

The chain combines TRBV9 with TRBJ1-1; 12 bases line up with TRBD1. V dropped 4 bases and J dropped 5; count of bases not matched to a gene: 6. CDR3 length: 15 residues. Germline CDR1 SGDLS, CDR2 YYNGEE. CDR3 amino acids: CASSPTGQGATEAFF. The CDR3 coding sequence is TGTGCCAGCAGCCCAACGGGACAGGGGGCTACTGAAGCTTTCTTT.

V and J are TRBV4-3 and TRBJ1-6; possible D gene TRBD1, 5 bases. CDR3 size: 14 residues. Trimming took 1 base from V and 7 from J, leaving 8 bases between them. Looked up from germline, CDR1 is LGHNA and CDR2 is YSLEER. The CDR3, as DNA: TGCGCCAGCAGCCAAGGCTGGGGGAATTCACCCCTCCACTTT. As protein: CASSQGWGNSPLHF.

The sample holds a few counts of this clone. V usage is TRBV10-3 and J usage is TRBJ1-1; 11 nucleotides line up with TRBD1. The CDR3 extends over 16 amino acids. The germline CDR1 and CDR2 sequences are ENHRY and SYGVKD. Trimming removed 2 bases from V and 0 bases from J; junction bases left unmatched: 2. CDR3 sequence: CAISEGTGGMNTEAFF. As DNA, the CDR3 is TGTGCCATCAGTGAGGGGACAGGGGGAATGAACACTGAAGCTTTCTTT.

This clone showed up just a few times. The V gene is TRBV4-3, the J gene TRBJ1-6; tentatively, D is TRBD1 (5 bases). This CDR3 is built from 16 residues. CDR1 LGHNA and CDR2 YSLEER come from the germline V gene. V dropped 0 bases and J dropped 9 bases, with 15 bases sitting between them. The CDR3 here is CASSQEGQPFVSPLHF. DNA for the CDR3: TGCGCCAGCAGCCAAGAGGGGCAGCCGTTTGTTTCACCCCTCCACTTT.

This clone occurred once. This chain joins TRBV27 and TRBJ2-7; TRBD2 agrees at 12 bases. CDR3 length: 16 residues. The V gene's germline CDR1 is MNHEY and CDR2 SMNVEV (reference sequence). The V and J ends lost 2 bases and 2 bases, in that order; junction bases with no gene match: 4. As DNA, the CDR3 is TGTGCCAGCAGTTTACGGGGACTAGCGGGCGCCTACGAGCAGTACTTC. It encodes CASSLRGLAGAYEQYF.

This rearrangement joins TRBV28 to TRBJ2-7; 7 positions match TRBD1. This CDR3 has 14 residues. V dropped 4 bases and J dropped 3; count of bases not matched to a gene: 6. Germline lookup yields CDR1 MDHEN and CDR2 SYDVKM. For the CDR3, the DNA is TGTGCCAGCAGTTCCACAGGGGTTTTCTACGAGCAGTACTTC. Translation: CASSSTGVFYEQYF.

The chain couples TRBV18 to TRBJ1-1; 9 bases agree with TRBD1. CDR1 KGHSH and CDR2 LQKENI come from the germline V gene. V lost 3 bases to trimming and J lost 4 bases; unmatched junction nucleotides: 12. This CDR3 contains 17 residues. The CDR3 coding sequence is TGTGCCAGCTCACCGGGACAGGGATTCGGCTCGGGCACTGAAGCTTTCTTT. Its translation is CASSPGQGFGSGTEAFF.

The rearrangement joins TRBV4-3 to TRBJ2-7; 7 bases are shared with TRBD2. Germline CDR1 LGHNA, CDR2 YSLEER. The CDR3 is 15 residues long. The ends lost 1 base at V and 2 bases at J; junction bases unmatched: 5. The CDR3 loop is CASSQGLALTYEQYF. The DNA for the CDR3 is TGCGCCAGCAGCCAAGGACTAGCACTAACCTACGAGCAGTACTTC.